A single sample gave rise to the 18 T cell receptor beta chains below, sequenced in a study of blood T cell repertoires in COVID-19. Profiling relied on immunoSEQ multiplex PCR, and the TCRdb table lists in-frame clones only, not all of them. Of 200,000 to 300,000 clones listed, roughly 90% are singletons. The sample consisted of PBMCs or T cells enriched from blood (not recorded which). These receptors originate from a woman aged 25 to 39 with acute COVID-19.

This clone was detected only a few times. The chain couples TRBV5-1 to TRBJ2-2; 9 positions agree with TRBD1. The CDR3 loop spans 17 amino acids. CDR1 is SGHRS, CDR2 YFSETQ, per germline. V lost 4 bases, J lost 7 bases, and 14 bases stayed unmatched. The CDR3, as DNA: TGCGCCAGCAGCCAAGTCGGACAGGGGAGAGGGGTCGGGGAGCTGTTTTTT. This translates into CASSQVGQGRGVGELFF.

V gene TRBV2 combines with J gene TRBJ2-1; TRBD2 is a possible D gene (6 bases). Germline loops: CDR1 SNHLY, CDR2 FYNNEI. V lost 6 bases and J 2 bases, leaving 14 bases between the germline ends. The CDR3 has 15 amino acids. CDR3 region: CASRGGSRPYNEQFF. Written as DNA, the CDR3 is TGTGCCAGCAGGGGGGGAAGCCGACCCTACAATGAGCAGTTCTTC.

The chain couples TRBV27 to TRBJ2-7; D perhaps matches TRBD2 (6 bases). CDR3 size: 14 residues. Germline V gives CDR1 MNHEY, CDR2 SMNVEV (reference sequence). The V end was cut by 1 base, the J end by 7 bases, with 14 bases between. The CDR3 loop is CASSLLVGGGEQYF. The CDR3 DNA reads as TGTGCCAGCAGTTTATTGGTGGGGGGTGGGGAGCAGTACTTC.

The chain couples TRBV4-3 to TRBJ1-2, with a possible D match to TRBD1 (5 bases). Germline-derived CDR1 and CDR2 are LGHNA and YSLEER. The CDR3 covers 15 residues. Trimming took off 1 base at V and 4 bases at J, with 13 bases between the two ends. Written as DNA, the CDR3 is TGCGCCAGCAGCCAAGTTAGGGCCGGGGGCTATGGCTACACCTTC. Amino acid sequence: CASSQVRAGGYGYTF.

V gene TRBV7-2 combines with J gene TRBJ1-2; 7 bases are a match to TRBD1. CDR3 length: 14 amino acids. The V gene's germline CDR1 is SGHTA and CDR2 FQGNSA. V lost 5 bases and J lost 7; bases outside the gene matches: 10. CDR3 DNA sequence: TGTGCCAGCAGCCCGCCGACAGGGTGGTCTGGCTACACCTTC. It is translated as CASSPPTGWSGYTF. The variable domain in full, with the rest retrieved from reference TRBV7-2 and TRBJ1-2, is GAGVSQSPSNKVTEKGKDVELRCDPISGHTALYWYRQSLGQGLEFLIYFQGNSAPDKSGLPSDRFSAERTGGSVSTLTIQRTQQEDSAVYLCASSPPTGWSGYTFGSGTRLTVV.

The sample holds one count of this clone. At the DNA level, this CDR3 is encoded by other sequences in the same sample as well. This chain uses TRBV5-6 with TRBJ1-1; D uncertain. This CDR3 has 13 amino acids. Germline assignment: CDR1 SGHDT and CDR2 YYEEEE. Trimming pared 0 bases from V and 2 bases from J, leaving 5 bases between. The CDR3 spells CASSLGGNTEAFF. In nucleotides, the CDR3 is TGTGCCAGCAGCTTGGGCGGAAACACTGAAGCTTTCTTT. The variable domain in full, completed from reference TRBV5-6 and TRBJ1-1, reads DAGVTQSPTHLIKTRGQQVTLRCSPKSGHDTVSWYQQALGQGPQFIFQYYEEEERQRGNFPDRFSGHQFPNYSSELNVNALLLGDSALYLCASSLGGNTEAFFGQGTRLTVV.

This clone was counted between two and nine times. The chain couples TRBV19 to TRBJ2-2, with 12 bases lining up with TRBD2. The CDR3 is made up of 15 amino acids. The J segment lost 8 bases and the V segment lost 4 bases, leaving 5 bases of the junction unmatched. Germline CDR1 LNHDA, CDR2 SQIVND (reference sequence). In nucleotides, the CDR3 is TGTGCCAGTAGTAACCTACTAGCGGGGGGAGGGGAGCTGTTTTTT. Its protein is CASSNLLAGGGELFF.

CDR3 bases: TGTGCCAGCAGCCCCCCGCCTAGCGGGCTCCAAGAGACCCAGTACTTC. This codes for CASSPPPSGLQETQYF. The rearrangement links TRBV5-4 to TRBJ2-5; TRBD2 agrees at 8 bases. The V and J ends lost 4 bases and 1 base, in that order; junction bases with no gene match: 9. CDR1 and CDR2 from the germline V gene are SGHNT and YYREEE (reference sequence). The CDR3 loop spans 16 amino acids.

Worth noting for this clone: Other DNA sequences in this specimen translate into the identical CDR3. The chain carries TRBV6-5 and TRBJ1-3, with 7 bases identical to TRBD1. The germline CDR1 and CDR2 sequences are MNHEY and SVGAGI. J gave up 4 bases and V 6 bases, and 3 bases lay outside the gene matches. CDR3 length equals 13 residues. The CDR3 bases are TGTGCCAGCAGACAGGGGAGCGGAAACACCATATATTTT. Translating gives CASRQGSGNTIYF.

The V call is TRBV7-8, the J call TRBJ2-2; 9 bases are a match to TRBD1. Germline CDR1 reads SGHVS; CDR2 reads FQNEAQ. CDR3 size: 15 residues. After removal of 5 bases from V and 5 bases from J, the junction contained 6 bases not matched to a gene. The CDR3 nucleotides are TGTGCCAGCAGCCTCGGGACAGGGATGACCGGGGAGCTGTTTTTT. Its translation: CASSLGTGMTGELFF.

In this sample, this clone turned up a few times. This chain joins TRBV27 and TRBJ1-1; a possible D gene is TRBD1 (6 bases). Germline assignment: CDR1 MNHEY and CDR2 SMNVEV (reference sequence). CDR3 length: 13 amino acids. The germline V and J ends were trimmed by 5 bases and 7 bases, with 14 bases remaining between them. The CDR3, as DNA: TGTGCCAGCAGTCTAGAACAGGGCTTTGAAGCTTTCTTT. As protein: CASSLEQGFEAFF.

This clone occurred a few times. The V call is TRBV30, the J call TRBJ1-5; D may be TRBD1 (5 bases). V lost 2 bases and J lost 9, with 14 bases in between. The germline gives CDR1 GTSNPN, CDR2 SVGIG (reference sequence). There are 13 residues in the CDR3. The CDR3: CAWSRGGLRPQHF. DNA for the CDR3: TGTGCCTGGAGTCGCGGGGGGTTGAGGCCCCAGCATTTT.

The chain links TRBV5-1 to TRBJ2-7, with unresolved D. The V and J ends lost 4 bases and 3 bases respectively, with 5 bases between them. CDR3 length: 11 residues. Germline V gene sequence: CDR1 SGHRS, CDR2 YFSETQ. In DNA, the CDR3 is TGCGCCAGCAGCCAACACTACGAGCAGTACTTC. Its translation is CASSQHYEQYF.

The chain uses TRBV5-5 and TRBJ2-1; D may be TRBD2 (5 bases). Germline V gives CDR1 SGHKS, CDR2 YYEKEE (reference sequence). The germline V and J ends were trimmed by 2 bases and 8 bases, with 14 bases remaining between them. The CDR3 consists of 14 residues. The chain's CDR3 is CASSFGLLRDEQFF. The CDR3 DNA is TGTGCCAGCAGCTTCGGACTTTTGAGGGATGAGCAGTTCTTC.

The chain uses TRBV4-3 and TRBJ2-2, with TRBD2 matching 11 bases. The CDR3 covers 17 residues. The J segment lost 4 bases and the V segment lost 1 base, leaving 5 bases of the junction unmatched. Germline loops: CDR1 LGHNA, CDR2 YSLEER. CDR3 DNA: TGCGCCAGCAGCCAAGGAACCGGGACTAGCGGCACCGGGGAGCTGTTTTTT. Its protein is CASSQGTGTSGTGELFF.

CDR3 protein: CASSQRRGRSLGTEAFF. The CDR3 bases are TGCGCCAGCAGCCAAAGGCGGGGCAGATCCTTGGGTACTGAAGCTTTCTTT. The gene calls are TRBV4-1 and TRBJ1-1; tentative D call: TRBD1 (5 bases). The length of the CDR3 is 17 residues. Per germline, CDR1 MGHRA and CDR2 YSYEKL. V gave up 2 bases and J gave up 5 bases, with 21 bases separating them.

In its sample, this clone was seen once. This sequence joins TRBV19 and TRBJ1-2; D gene unclear. The CDR3 contains 11 residues. V dropped 5 bases and J dropped 6 bases, with 7 bases sitting between them. CDR1 is LNHDA and CDR2 is SQIVND in the germline V gene (reference sequence). The CDR3 region is CASSLRDGYTF. As DNA, the CDR3 is TGTGCCAGTAGTCTGCGCGATGGCTACACCTTC.

The chain employs TRBV12-5 and TRBJ1-2; no firm D call. This CDR3 region has 15 residues. Trimming shortened V by 5 bases and J by 6 bases, and 19 bases separated the two germline ends. CDR1 LGHNT and CDR2 FRNRAP come from the germline V gene. CDR3 region: CASGETRLRLDGYTF. As DNA, the CDR3 is TGTGCTAGTGGTGAAACCAGATTGAGGTTGGATGGCTACACCTTC.